This T cell receptor beta chain came from a study of OX40 agonist ivuxolimab in advanced cancers. The wider study: Intravenous ivuxolimab was administered to patients every 2 weeks at 0.01 to 10 mg/kg.

Using immunoSEQ multiplex PCR, the repertoire was profiled, and TCRdb retains in-frame clones only, with some absent. The data show approximately 12,000 clones, 55% to 75% seen once. Trimming shortened V by 6 bases and J by 9 bases, and 18 bases separated the two germline ends. The CDR3 contains 14 residues. Germline values: CDR1 MRHNA, CDR2 SNTAGT. Material: CD4+ or CD8+ T cells sorted from blood, obtained in a trial of the OX40 agonist ivuxolimab. The chain joins TRBV6-4 to TRBJ1-5; TRBD1 is a possible D gene (5 bases). This TCR derives from an adult with an advanced solid tumor such as melanoma, head and neck, liver or kidney cancer. The CDR3 DNA reads as TGTGCCAGCAGCCCCGGTGTGGGGCTTGGGCCCCAGCATTTT. Its protein is CASSPGVGLGPQHF.